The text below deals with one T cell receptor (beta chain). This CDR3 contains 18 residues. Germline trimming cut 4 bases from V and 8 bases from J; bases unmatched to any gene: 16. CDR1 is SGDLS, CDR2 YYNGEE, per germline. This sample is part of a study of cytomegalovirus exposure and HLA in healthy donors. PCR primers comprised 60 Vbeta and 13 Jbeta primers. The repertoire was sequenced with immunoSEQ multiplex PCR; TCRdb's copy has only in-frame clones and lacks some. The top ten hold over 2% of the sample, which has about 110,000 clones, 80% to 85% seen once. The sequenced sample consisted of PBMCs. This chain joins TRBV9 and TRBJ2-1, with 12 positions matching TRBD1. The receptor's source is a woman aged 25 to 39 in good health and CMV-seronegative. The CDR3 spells CASSQGQGAASGWDEQFF. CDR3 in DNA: TGTGCCAGCAGCCAGGGACAGGGGGCAGCTAGCGGGTGGGATGAGCAGTTCTTC.